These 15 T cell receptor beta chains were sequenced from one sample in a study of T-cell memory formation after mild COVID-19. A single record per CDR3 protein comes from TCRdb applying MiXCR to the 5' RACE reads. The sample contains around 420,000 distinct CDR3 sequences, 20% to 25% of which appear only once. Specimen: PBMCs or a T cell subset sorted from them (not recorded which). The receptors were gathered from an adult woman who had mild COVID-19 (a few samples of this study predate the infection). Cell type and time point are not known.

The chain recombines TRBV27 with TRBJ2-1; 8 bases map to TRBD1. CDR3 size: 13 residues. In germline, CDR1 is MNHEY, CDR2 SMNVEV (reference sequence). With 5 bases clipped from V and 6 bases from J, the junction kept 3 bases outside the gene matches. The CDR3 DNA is TGTGCCAGCAGTGATCAGGGGGCCAATGAGCAGTTCTTC. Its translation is CASSDQGANEQFF.

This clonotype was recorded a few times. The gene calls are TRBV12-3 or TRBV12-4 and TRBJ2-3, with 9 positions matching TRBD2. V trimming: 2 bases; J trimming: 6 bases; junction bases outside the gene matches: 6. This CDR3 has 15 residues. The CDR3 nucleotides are TGTGCCAGCAGTTTATTTGCGGGAGGGCCGGATACGCAGTATTTT. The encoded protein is CASSLFAGGPDTQYF.

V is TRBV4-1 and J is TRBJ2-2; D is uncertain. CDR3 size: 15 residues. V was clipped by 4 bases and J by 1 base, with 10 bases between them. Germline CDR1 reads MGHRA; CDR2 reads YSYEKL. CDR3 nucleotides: TGCGCCAGCAGCCCACAGCAGGAGAACACCGGGGAGCTGTTTTTT. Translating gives CASSPQQENTGELFF.

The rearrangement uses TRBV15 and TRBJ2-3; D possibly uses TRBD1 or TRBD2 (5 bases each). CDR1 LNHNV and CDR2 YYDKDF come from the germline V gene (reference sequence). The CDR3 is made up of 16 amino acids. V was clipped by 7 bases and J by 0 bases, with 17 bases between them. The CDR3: CATTTYGGFSTDTQYF. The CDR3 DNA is TGTGCCACCACTACCTATGGGGGTTTTAGCACAGATACGCAGTATTTT.

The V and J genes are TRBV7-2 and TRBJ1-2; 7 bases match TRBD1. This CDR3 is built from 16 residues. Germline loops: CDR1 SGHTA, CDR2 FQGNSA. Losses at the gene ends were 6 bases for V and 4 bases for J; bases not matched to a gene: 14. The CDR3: CASRLGGGEKGYGYTF. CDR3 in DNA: TGTGCCAGCAGACTAGGGGGCGGGGAAAAGGGCTATGGCTACACCTTC. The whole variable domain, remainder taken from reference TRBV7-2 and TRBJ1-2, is GAGVSQSPSNKVTEKGKDVELRCDPISGHTALYWYRQSLGQGLEFLIYFQGNSAPDKSGLPSDRFSAERTGGSVSTLTIQRTQQEDSAVYLCASRLGGGEKGYGYTFGSGTRLTVV.

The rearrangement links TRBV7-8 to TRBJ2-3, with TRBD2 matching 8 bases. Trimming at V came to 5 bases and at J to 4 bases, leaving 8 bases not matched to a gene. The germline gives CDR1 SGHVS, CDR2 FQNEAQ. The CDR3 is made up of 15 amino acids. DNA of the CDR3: TGTGCCAGCAGCCCCTTAGCGGGAACCGCAGATACGCAGTATTTT. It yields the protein CASSPLAGTADTQYF.

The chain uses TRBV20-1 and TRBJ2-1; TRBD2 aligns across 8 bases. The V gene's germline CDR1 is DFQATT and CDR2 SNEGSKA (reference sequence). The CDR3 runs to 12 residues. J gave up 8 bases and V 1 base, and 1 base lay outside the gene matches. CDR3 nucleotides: TGCAGTGCTAGAGTCGGGGGGGATGAGCAGTTCTTC. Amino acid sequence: CSARVGGDEQFF.

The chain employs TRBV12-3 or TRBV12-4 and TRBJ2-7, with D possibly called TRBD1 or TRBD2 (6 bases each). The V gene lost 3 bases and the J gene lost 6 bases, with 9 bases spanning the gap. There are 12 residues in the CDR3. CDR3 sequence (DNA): TGTGCCAGCAGTTTGAGGGGGGCCGAGCAGTACTTC. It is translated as CASSLRGAEQYF.

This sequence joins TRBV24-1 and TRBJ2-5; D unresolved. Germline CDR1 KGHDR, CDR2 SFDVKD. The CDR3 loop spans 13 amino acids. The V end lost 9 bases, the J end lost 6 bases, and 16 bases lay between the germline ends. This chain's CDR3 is CATGGCSPKTQYF. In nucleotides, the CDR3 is TGTGCCACCGGTGGGTGTAGCCCCAAGACCCAGTACTTC.

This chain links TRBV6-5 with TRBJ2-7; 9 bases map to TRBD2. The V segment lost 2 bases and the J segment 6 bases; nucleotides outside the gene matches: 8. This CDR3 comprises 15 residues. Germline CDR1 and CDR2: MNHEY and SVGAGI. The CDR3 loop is CASSYRVGAGGEQYF. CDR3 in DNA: TGTGCCAGCAGTTACAGGGTCGGAGCGGGAGGCGAGCAGTACTTC.

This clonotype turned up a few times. DNA of the CDR3: TGCAGTGCTTGGGGGGAGGCCTACGAGCAGTACTTC. It translates to CSAWGEAYEQYF. The rearrangement joins TRBV20-1 to TRBJ2-7, with D possibly matching TRBD2 (6 bases). V dropped 5 bases and J dropped 2 bases, with 10 bases sitting between them. Germline V CDR1 and CDR2: DFQATT, SNEGSKA (reference sequence). The CDR3 runs to 12 residues.

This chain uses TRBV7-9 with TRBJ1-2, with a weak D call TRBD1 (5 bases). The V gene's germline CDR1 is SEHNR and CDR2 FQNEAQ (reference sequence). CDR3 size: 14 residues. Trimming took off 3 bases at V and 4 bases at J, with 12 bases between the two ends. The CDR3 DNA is TGTGCCAGCAGCTTCCAGGGAGACACCTATGGCTACACCTTC. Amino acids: CASSFQGDTYGYTF.

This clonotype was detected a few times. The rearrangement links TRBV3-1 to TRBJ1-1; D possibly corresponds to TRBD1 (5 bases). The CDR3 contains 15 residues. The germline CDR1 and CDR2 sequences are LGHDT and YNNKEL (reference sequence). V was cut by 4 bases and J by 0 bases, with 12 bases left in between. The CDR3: CASSPAGHLNTEAFF. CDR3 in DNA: TGTGCCAGCAGCCCAGCAGGACATCTGAACACTGAAGCTTTCTTT.

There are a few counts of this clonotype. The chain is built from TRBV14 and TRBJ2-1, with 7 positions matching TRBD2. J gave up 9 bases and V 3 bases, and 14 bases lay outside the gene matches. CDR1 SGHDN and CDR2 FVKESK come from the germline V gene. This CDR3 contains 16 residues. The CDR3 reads CASSQAGVVIGSEQFF. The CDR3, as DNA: TGTGCCAGCAGCCAGGCGGGAGTGGTTATTGGGAGTGAGCAGTTCTTC.

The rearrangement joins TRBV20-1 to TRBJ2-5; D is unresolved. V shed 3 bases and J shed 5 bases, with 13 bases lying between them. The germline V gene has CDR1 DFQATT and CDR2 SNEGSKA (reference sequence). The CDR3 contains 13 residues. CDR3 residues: CSASRLGSETQYF. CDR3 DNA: TGCAGTGCTAGTCGGCTAGGTTCGGAGACCCAGTACTTC.